This T cell receptor beta chain was profiled in a study of cytomegalovirus exposure and HLA in healthy donors. Study details: According to later analysis, the same platform produced the 90 to 150 validation and about 700 first-cohort repertoires. Study results and limitations: TCR clusters originating in the first cohort tended to co-occur in the 120 validation repertoires, according to a later analysis.

The donors were in the roughly 120-subject validation cohort, distinct from the approximately 700-subject first cohort. With respect to this clone: Its antigen is still unknown.

CDR1 is MNHEY, CDR2 SVGAGI, per germline. This CDR3 region has 11 residues. Trimming took off 5 bases at V and 8 bases at J, with 10 bases between the two ends. Sequencing was performed with immunoSEQ multiplex PCR; in TCRdb, only in-frame clones are kept and a portion is missing. This sample has roughly 73,000 clones, with around 94% found just once. The V gene is TRBV6-5, the J gene TRBJ2-7, with D maybe TRBD2 (5 bases). Sequencing was carried out using PBMCs. The sequence came from a man aged 18 to 29 in good health and CMV-seropositive. In nucleotides, the CDR3 is TGTGCCAGCAGTGAGGAGGTCCAGCAGTACTTC. Amino acids: CASSEEVQQYF.